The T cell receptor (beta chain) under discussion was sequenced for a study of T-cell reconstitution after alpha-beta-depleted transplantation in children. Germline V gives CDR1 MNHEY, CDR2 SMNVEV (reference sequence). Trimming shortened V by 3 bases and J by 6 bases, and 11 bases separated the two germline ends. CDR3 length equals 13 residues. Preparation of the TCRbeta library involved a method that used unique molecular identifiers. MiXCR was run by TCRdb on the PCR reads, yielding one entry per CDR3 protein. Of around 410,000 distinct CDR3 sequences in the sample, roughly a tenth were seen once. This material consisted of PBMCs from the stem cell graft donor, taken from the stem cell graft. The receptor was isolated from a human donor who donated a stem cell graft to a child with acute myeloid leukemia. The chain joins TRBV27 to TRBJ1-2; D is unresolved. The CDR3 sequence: CASSFTGRDGYTF. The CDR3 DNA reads TGTGCCAGCAGTTTTACTGGGCGGGATGGCTACACCTTC.